Following are 6 T cell receptor beta chains from one sample sequenced in a study of PD-1 blockade in mismatch repair-deficient tumors. The protocol was immunoSEQ multiplex PCR, while the TCRdb copy is restricted to in-frame clones and leaves out a portion. The table includes 9,400 or so clones, 87% detected once. This sample's time point: approximately ten-day in vitro stimulation with candidate mutation-associated neoantigen peptide 1. Their target antigens are unknown. Sequences were derived from cells cultured in vitro, sampled from a patient treated with pembrolizumab. Receptors were obtained from an adult with mismatch repair-deficient cancer.

With regard to this clone: The junction departs from the called germline gene at one end, perhaps through a read error. The rearrangement joins TRBV28 to TRBJ2-7; 7 bases line up with TRBD1. This CDR3 has 15 residues. From germline, CDR1 is MDHEN and CDR2 SYDVKM. CDR3 amino acids: CASRLNAGGGYEQYF. CDR3 sequence (DNA): TGTGCCAGCCGTTTGAATGCAGGGGGTGGTTACGAGCAGTACTTC.

The gene calls are TRBV6-5 and TRBJ2-7; 8 nucleotides match TRBD2. CDR1 and CDR2 (germline): MNHEY, SVGAGI. The junction had 6 bases not matched to a gene; V was cut back by 5 bases and J by 0 bases. The CDR3 totals 15 residues. The DNA of the CDR3 is TGTGCCAGCAGTCCCACTAGCGGAAGCTCCTACGAGCAGTACTTC. It encodes CASSPTSGSSYEQYF.

The rearrangement links TRBV19 to TRBJ2-7; 10 bases match TRBD2. J was trimmed by 4 bases and V by 5 bases; bases with no gene match: 11. There are 16 residues in the CDR3. Germline V lookup: CDR1 LNHDA, CDR2 SQIVND (reference sequence). Written as DNA, the CDR3 is TGTGCCAGTAGTCGAGCCCTAGCGGGAGACGGGTACGAGCAGTACTTC. Protein product: CASSRALAGDGYEQYF.

The rearrangement joins TRBV2 to TRBJ2-3; D possibly matches TRBD1 or TRBD2 (6 bases each). The ends were cut back, 4 bases at V and 0 bases at J, with 8 bases in the middle. This CDR3 spans 14 amino acids. CDR1 and CDR2 (germline): SNHLY, FYNNEI. CDR3 nucleotides: TGTGCCAGCAGTGGGGGGGCTAGCACAGATACGCAGTATTTT. Translation: CASSGGASTDTQYF.

The chain couples TRBV30 to TRBJ1-1; D not certain. The CDR3 loop spans 14 amino acids. Trimming pared 0 bases from V and 1 base from J, leaving 9 bases between. The V gene's germline CDR1 is GTSNPN and CDR2 SVGIG (reference sequence). CDR3 sequence (DNA): TGTGCCTGGAGTGTACGGGGTAGGAACACTGAAGCTTTCTTT. Translated: CAWSVRGRNTEAFF. The complete variable domain, with remaining parts taken from reference TRBV30 and TRBJ1-1, reads SQTIHQWPATLVQPVGSPLSLECTVEGTSNPNLYWYRQAAGRGLQLLFYSVGIGQISSEVPQNLSASRPQDRQFILSSKKLLLSDSGFYLCAWSVRGRNTEAFFGQGTRLTVV.

The CDR3 reads CASSGTVGPINYEQYF. CDR3 bases: TGCGCCAGCTCGGGGACAGTTGGACCGATTAACTACGAGCAGTACTTC. The chain recombines TRBV10-1 with TRBJ2-7; 7 bases agree with TRBD1. There are 16 residues in the CDR3. V shed 8 bases, J shed 3 bases, and the junction held 16 bases outside the gene matches. Germline CDR1 is WNHNN and CDR2 is SYGVQD (reference sequence).